The 26 T cell receptor beta chains listed next were all sequenced from one sample in a study of cytomegalovirus exposure and HLA in healthy donors. Only in-frame clones appear in the TCRdb table, and some are missing; sequencing was by immunoSEQ multiplex PCR. The data contain around 140,000 clones, roughly nine tenths of them singletons. The specimen sequenced was PBMCs. The receptors shown here come from a woman aged 18-29 years in good health and CMV-seronegative.

This clone has only one observation. This sequence joins TRBV9 and TRBJ2-3, with TRBD2 as a possible D gene (6 bases). The ends were cut back, 1 base at V and 4 bases at J, with 19 bases in the middle. Germline CDR1 SGDLS, CDR2 YYNGEE. CDR3 length: 17 amino acids. The CDR3 DNA follows: TGTGCCAGCAGCGTATCCATCGGCGGGGCTACCTCAGATACGCAGTATTTT. Translation gives CASSVSIGGATSDTQYF. Based on the CDR3 plus reference TRBV9 and TRBJ2-3, the full variable domain is DSGVTQTPKHLITATGQRVTLRCSPRSGDLSVYWYQQSLDQGLQFLIQYYNGEERAKGNILERFSAQQFPDLHSELNLSSLELGDSALYFCASSVSIGGATSDTQYFGPGTRLTVL.

The chain combines TRBV7-2 with TRBJ2-3, with D unclear. V was pared by 2 bases and J by 4 bases, with 7 bases between. The CDR3 totals 13 residues. The germline gives CDR1 SGHTA, CDR2 FQGNSA. This chain's CDR3 is CASSLFLSDTQYF. As DNA, the CDR3 is TGTGCCAGCAGCTTATTCCTTTCAGATACGCAGTATTTT.

This rearrangement joins TRBV5-1 to TRBJ1-2, with 7 bases matching TRBD1. The CDR3 covers 16 residues. Germline assignment: CDR1 SGHRS and CDR2 YFSETQ. The V and J ends lost 1 base and 3 bases, in that order; junction bases with no gene match: 9. CDR3 region: CASSLTNRGNHYGYTF. In nucleotides, the CDR3 is TGCGCCAGCAGCTTGACCAACAGGGGTAACCACTATGGCTACACCTTC.

This clone was seen only a few times. The V call is TRBV5-1, the J call TRBJ2-3; tentatively, D is TRBD2 (5 bases). The V and J ends lost 5 bases and 4 bases respectively, with 17 bases between them. Per the germline V gene, CDR1 is SGHRS and CDR2 is YFSETQ. This CDR3 region has 15 residues. The DNA of the CDR3 is TGCGCCAGCAGTAACTCGAAGCTCGGGGCAGATACGCAGTATTTT. This codes for CASSNSKLGADTQYF.

J is TRBJ1-5 and V is TRBV28, with D unclear. The germline V and J ends were trimmed by 3 bases and 9 bases, with 12 bases remaining between them. The CDR3 has 13 amino acids. The germline CDR1 and CDR2 sequences are MDHEN and SYDVKM. This CDR3 reads CASSFPGSGPQHF. CDR3 sequence (DNA): TGTGCCAGCAGTTTCCCAGGTTCAGGGCCCCAGCATTTT.

This chain joins TRBV10-3 and TRBJ1-5, with 7 nucleotides matching TRBD1. Germline lookup yields CDR1 ENHRY and CDR2 SYGVKD. The V segment lost 10 bases and the J segment 1 base; nucleotides outside the gene matches: 10. The CDR3 length is 15 residues. CDR3 in DNA: TGTGCCACCCTACAGGGGTTGGAGAGCAATCAGCCCCAGCATTTT. Protein sequence: CATLQGLESNQPQHF.

The chain recombines TRBV7-2 with TRBJ2-7; D call uncertain. V was shortened by 5 bases and J by 3 bases, with 11 bases between the two germline ends. There are 13 residues in the CDR3. Germline V gives CDR1 SGHTA, CDR2 FQGNSA. This CDR3 is CASSPSSHYEQYF. The DNA of the CDR3 is TGTGCCAGCAGCCCATCAAGCCACTACGAGCAGTACTTC.

The chain couples TRBV2 to TRBJ2-7; no clear D. V dropped 6 bases and J dropped 1 base, with 4 bases sitting between them. The germline gives CDR1 SNHLY, CDR2 FYNNEI. The CDR3 has 11 residues. This CDR3 reads CASRASYEQYF. CDR3 DNA: TGTGCCAGCAGGGCATCCTACGAGCAGTACTTC.

The chain links TRBV5-5 to TRBJ2-7; D is uncertain. The germline V gene has CDR1 SGHKS and CDR2 YYEKEE (reference sequence). The CDR3 is 13 residues long. V was pared by 5 bases and J by 4 bases, with 13 bases between. Here the CDR3 DNA reads TGTGCCAGCAGTTTGTCGGCGGCTTACGAGCAGTACTTC. This translates into CASSLSAAYEQYF.

V and J are TRBV9 and TRBJ1-6, with D possibly being TRBD1 (5 bases). Trimming cost V 0 bases and J 6 bases, with 10 bases left between them. CDR1 SGDLS and CDR2 YYNGEE come from the germline V gene. This CDR3 region has 15 residues. In DNA, the CDR3 is TGTGCCAGCAGCGTAGGATCAGGGCTTAATTCACCCCTCCACTTT. Protein sequence: CASSVGSGLNSPLHF.

The chain employs TRBV4-2 and TRBJ1-2, with D hard to call. Germline V CDR1 and CDR2: LGHNA, YNFKEQ. The CDR3 contains 14 residues. Trimming shortened V by 0 bases and J by 8 bases, and 13 bases separated the two germline ends. This chain's CDR3 is CASSQEPGVGGYTF. The CDR3 DNA is TGTGCCAGCAGCCAAGAACCCGGGGTCGGCGGCTACACCTTC.

The V gene is TRBV6-5, the J gene TRBJ1-4; possible D gene TRBD1, 6 bases. CDR3 length equals 14 residues. V lost 4 bases and J lost 10, with 16 bases in between. Germline CDR1 reads MNHEY; CDR2 reads SVGAGI. CDR3 coding DNA: TGTGCCAGCAGTTTAGGGGGTGGCGCAAGAAAACTGTTTTTT. Protein sequence: CASSLGGGARKLFF.

Sample share makes this clone large. This chain joins TRBV6-7 and TRBJ1-3, with 7 nucleotides matching TRBD1. TRBV6-7 is an ORF, and what it does is uncertain. This CDR3 is built from 16 residues. Trimming took 2 bases from V and 5 from J; bases not matched to a gene: 9. Here the CDR3 reads CASSYPPHRGRNTIYF. CDR3 nucleotides: TGTGCCAGCAGTTACCCACCACACAGGGGAAGAAACACCATATATTTT.

The chain has TRBV16 and TRBJ1-5; 8 positions agree with TRBD1. The CDR3 is made up of 14 amino acids. Trimming cost V 4 bases and J 7 bases; bases outside gene matches: 6. CDR1 KGHSY and CDR2 FQNENV come from the germline V gene. CDR3 in amino acids: CASSPGQGGQPQHF. The DNA of the CDR3 is TGTGCCAGCAGCCCAGGACAGGGTGGACAGCCCCAGCATTTT.

V usage is TRBV9 and J usage is TRBJ2-7, with D maybe TRBD1 (5 bases). The V end lost 0 bases, the J end lost 3 bases, and 10 bases lay between the germline ends. Germline V gene sequence: CDR1 SGDLS, CDR2 YYNGEE. The CDR3 extends over 14 amino acids. This chain's CDR3 is CASSVGDSNYEQYF. The CDR3 nucleotides are TGTGCCAGCAGCGTAGGAGACAGCAACTACGAGCAGTACTTC.

This rearrangement joins TRBV4-2 to TRBJ2-2; 7 bases are a match to TRBD1. Unmatched junction bases numbered 5, after V lost 1 base and J lost 6 bases. Per the germline V gene, CDR1 is LGHNA and CDR2 is YNFKEQ. The CDR3 covers 15 residues. CDR3 residues: CASSQVGGDAGELFF. The CDR3 nucleotides read TGTGCCAGCAGCCAAGTAGGGGGCGACGCCGGGGAGCTGTTTTTT.

The V call is TRBV7-3, the J call TRBJ1-6; D remains unclear. This CDR3 contains 15 residues. V was shortened by 4 bases and J by 5 bases, with 12 bases between the two germline ends. Germline loops: CDR1 SGHTA, CDR2 FQGTGA. As DNA, the CDR3 is TGTGCCAGCAGCTCGGGGATTGGGAATAATTCACCCCTCCACTTT. Translating gives CASSSGIGNNSPLHF.

V is TRBV11-1 and J is TRBJ2-2; weak D call: TRBD1 (5 bases). The V end lost 5 bases, the J end lost 5 bases, and 15 bases lay between the germline ends. Germline V gene lookup returns CDR1 SGHAT and CDR2 FQDESV (reference sequence). The CDR3 loop spans 15 amino acids. The CDR3 coding sequence is TGTGCCAGCAGCCCCGCCAGGGAAGGGACCGGGGAGCTGTTTTTT. It yields the protein CASSPAREGTGELFF.

CDR3 sequence: CASLAPSEAKNIQYF. DNA for the CDR3: TGTGCCAGCTTAGCCCCTAGTGAGGCCAAAAACATTCAGTACTTC. The chain links TRBV6-1 to TRBJ2-4, with D uncertain. V shed 8 bases and J shed 1 base, with 15 bases lying between them. Germline-derived CDR1 and CDR2 are MNHNS and SASEGT. The CDR3 loop spans 15 amino acids.

The chain recombines TRBV5-6 with TRBJ2-1, with TRBD2 identical over 14 bases. The germline V gene has CDR1 SGHDT and CDR2 YYEEEE. Unmatched junction bases numbered 12, after V lost 4 bases and J lost 9 bases. This CDR3 contains 17 residues. CDR3: CASSPGTSGGTLTEQFF. Here the CDR3 DNA reads TGTGCCAGCAGCCCCGGGACTAGCGGGGGAACCTTGACTGAGCAGTTCTTC.

This chain's CDR3 is CASVGQRGDFYNEQFF. CDR3 DNA: TGTGCCAGCGTCGGCCAGCGGGGGGACTTCTACAATGAGCAGTTCTTC. The genes are TRBV5-6 and TRBJ2-1, with 9 bases lining up with TRBD2. Per the germline V gene, CDR1 is SGHDT and CDR2 is YYEEEE. CDR3 length: 16 residues. V was pared by 7 bases and J by 3 bases, with 11 bases of the junction left unmatched.

The V gene is TRBV5-4, the J gene TRBJ2-3; TRBD1 matches at 8 bases. This CDR3 has 14 amino acids. Germline V gives CDR1 SGHNT, CDR2 YYREEE (reference sequence). V lost 3 bases to trimming and J lost 4 bases; unmatched junction nucleotides: 4. CDR3 in amino acids: CASSSGQAPDTQYF. The CDR3, as DNA: TGTGCCAGCAGCTCGGGACAGGCGCCAGATACGCAGTATTTT.

This chain joins TRBV6-1 and TRBJ1-6; the D gene is possibly TRBD1 (5 bases). The CDR3 extends over 15 amino acids. V lost 2 bases to trimming and J lost 9 bases, with 14 bases between them. Germline loops: CDR1 MNHNS, CDR2 SASEGT. CDR3 bases: TGTGCCAGCAGTGAATCAATGCAGGGTTTTTCACCCCTCCACTTT. Translating gives CASSESMQGFSPLHF.

The V gene is TRBV29-1, the J gene TRBJ2-7; 11 bases fit TRBD2. The CDR3 is made up of 15 amino acids. Germline V lookup: CDR1 SQVTM, CDR2 ANQGSEA. V gave up 3 bases and J gave up 2 bases; unmatched junction bases: 6. CDR3 protein: CSVDGASGGTYEQYF. DNA of the CDR3: TGCAGCGTTGACGGGGCTAGCGGGGGGACCTACGAGCAGTACTTC.

V is TRBV11-3 and J is TRBJ2-3, with no clear D. This CDR3 spans 15 amino acids. Deletions cut 1 base from V and 3 bases from J, with 11 bases between. CDR1 is SGHNT, CDR2 YENEEA, per germline. As DNA, the CDR3 is TGTGCCAGCAGCTTAGGACTCCCCGGAACAGATACGCAGTATTTT. Protein: CASSLGLPGTDTQYF.

This chain links TRBV28 with TRBJ1-2; possible D gene TRBD1, 6 bases. The V gene's germline CDR1 is MDHEN and CDR2 SYDVKM. The CDR3 sequence is 14 residues long. Trimming removed 6 bases at V and 8 bases at J, with 19 bases between. Written as DNA, the CDR3 is TGTGCCAGCAGACCCGGGACACAGGACGGGGGCTACACCTTC. Translation gives CASRPGTQDGGYTF.